The next 31 T cell receptor beta chains were all read from a single sample in a study of T cells in Graves' hyperthyroidism and ophthalmopathy. Authors of the study amplified TCR beta CDR3 regions from RNA transcripts. Researchers ran a first-round RT-PCR on the TCR CDR3 using the HTBI primer set. MiXCR, run by TCRdb on the multiplex PCR reads, gives a single entry per CDR3 protein. This repertoire shows around 300,000 distinct CDR3 sequences, roughly an eighth found once; its top ten account for around 8%. The sequenced sample was blood. The source is a woman aged 40 to 50 with Graves' hyperthyroidism.

This clonotype has at least ten counts. The rearrangement uses TRBV28 and TRBJ2-2; 14 bases line up with TRBD2. CDR3 length: 18 residues. Trimming took 6 bases from V and 0 from J; bases not matched to a gene: 6. Germline CDR1 is MDHEN and CDR2 is SYDVKM. CDR3: CASSFGLAGGTNTGELFF. The CDR3 DNA reads TGTGCCAGCAGCTTCGGACTAGCGGGAGGAACGAACACCGGGGAGCTGTTTTTT.

This clonotype was recorded once. This chain links TRBV7-2 with TRBJ2-7, with D maybe TRBD2 (6 bases). CDR1 and CDR2 from the germline V gene are SGHTA and FQGNSA. This CDR3 is built from 15 residues. Trimming removed 5 bases at V and 4 bases at J, with 18 bases between. CDR3 amino acids: CASSRERASVYEQYF. CDR3 sequence (DNA): TGTGCCAGCAGCCGGGAGAGGGCCAGTGTTTACGAGCAGTACTTC.

The chain couples TRBV30 to TRBJ2-3, with D possibly being TRBD2 (6 bases). Looked up from germline, CDR1 is GTSNPN and CDR2 is SVGIG (reference sequence). The CDR3 has 14 residues. V gave up 5 bases and J gave up 4 bases, with 16 bases separating them. For the CDR3, the DNA is TGTGCCTGGGGAACGGAGGGGAGAGCAGATACGCAGTATTTT. Translation gives CAWGTEGRADTQYF.

There are many counts of this clonotype. V is TRBV24-1 and J is TRBJ1-5; D is undetermined. Germline V lookup: CDR1 KGHDR, CDR2 SFDVKD. The V and J ends lost 2 bases and 4 bases respectively, with 5 bases between them. This CDR3 spans 13 amino acids. The CDR3 nucleotides are TGTGCCACCAGTGATTCGCTTAATCAGCCCCAGCATTTT. This encodes CATSDSLNQPQHF.

Of note for this clonotype: This may stem from a read error, because a much larger clone lies one nucleotide away. J is TRBJ1-1 and V is TRBV2; D unclear. CDR1 SNHLY and CDR2 FYNNEI come from the germline V gene. CDR3 length equals 11 residues. V lost 8 bases and J lost 4, with 8 bases in between. The CDR3 DNA reads as TGTGCCAGCGGGCTGAGCACTGAAGCTTTCTTT. Translation: CASGLSTEAFF.

This clonotype was found a few times. The V and J genes are TRBV6-2 or TRBV6-3 and TRBJ2-2; 7 bases align to TRBD2. The CDR3 is 14 residues long. V lost 2 bases and J lost 7; bases outside the gene matches: 4. Per the germline V gene, CDR1 is MNHEY and CDR2 is SVGEGT. The CDR3 DNA follows: TGTGCCAGCAGTTACCGTGGGGAGGGCGGGGAGCTGTTTTTT. It is translated as CASSYRGEGGELFF.

The gene calls are TRBV6-1 and TRBJ2-7; TRBD1 agrees at 9 bases. CDR3 length: 15 amino acids. J gave up 2 bases and V 6 bases, and 8 bases lay outside the gene matches. Looked up from germline, CDR1 is MNHNS and CDR2 is SASEGT. CDR3 residues: CASSITGTGTYEQYF. In nucleotides, the CDR3 is TGTGCCAGCAGCATAACCGGGACAGGGACCTACGAGCAGTACTTC.

In this sample, this clonotype turned up many times. CDR3: CASSPGGSSYEQYF. CDR3 nucleotide sequence: TGTGCCAGCAGCCCTGGGGGCAGTTCCTACGAGCAGTACTTC. The rearrangement joins TRBV28 to TRBJ2-7; tentative D call: TRBD1 (6 bases). V was clipped by 6 bases and J by 1 base, with 13 bases between them. CDR1 is MDHEN, CDR2 SYDVKM, per germline. This CDR3 has 14 residues.

This clonotype was counted at least ten times. The V call is TRBV12-3 or TRBV12-4, the J call TRBJ2-1, with 9 bases that match TRBD2. The junction had 8 bases not matched to a gene; V was cut back by 4 bases and J by 7 bases. The CDR3 runs to 15 residues. CDR3 DNA sequence: TGTGCCAGCAGTTGGGCTAGCGGGGCCCCTAATGAGCAGTTCTTC. Its translation is CASSWASGAPNEQFF.

This clonotype was seen ten or more times. This chain links TRBV28 with TRBJ1-2, with D possibly being TRBD1 (5 bases). Germline V gene sequence: CDR1 MDHEN, CDR2 SYDVKM. V shed 3 bases and J shed 3 bases, with 8 bases lying between them. This CDR3 has 13 amino acids. Written as DNA, the CDR3 is TGTGCCAGCAGTTTCGGGACTCACTATGGCTACACCTTC. Protein product: CASSFGTHYGYTF.

This clonotype was found many times. The chain employs TRBV6-6 and TRBJ1-1; a possible D gene is TRBD1 (5 bases). V dropped 0 bases and J dropped 2 bases, with 16 bases sitting between them. CDR3 size: 17 residues. Germline CDR1 and CDR2: MNHNY and SVGAGI (reference sequence). CDR3 amino acids: CASSYSAGGNINTEAFF. Here the CDR3 DNA reads TGTGCCAGCAGTTACTCGGCTGGGGGGAACATAAACACTGAAGCTTTCTTT.

This clonotype was counted ten times or more. V and J are TRBV2 and TRBJ2-1; 9 bases fit TRBD2. The CDR3 is 17 amino acids. The junction had 10 bases not matched to a gene; V was cut back by 4 bases and J by 3 bases. From germline, CDR1 is SNHLY and CDR2 FYNNEI. The CDR3 nucleotides are TGTGCCAGCAGTGGTCGGATAGCGGGAGTGGGCTACAATGAGCAGTTCTTC. Amino acids: CASSGRIAGVGYNEQFF.

This clonotype appeared many times. The chain has TRBV7-8 and TRBJ1-3; D ambiguous. Deletions cut 5 bases from V and 0 bases from J, with 8 bases between. This CDR3 is built from 14 residues. Germline assignment: CDR1 SGHVS and CDR2 FQNEAQ. As DNA, the CDR3 is TGTGCCAGCAGCCGACTAACCTCTGGAAACACCATATATTTT. The encoded protein is CASSRLTSGNTIYF.

This clonotype occurred a few times. The gene calls are TRBV20-1 and TRBJ1-4; no firm D call. The CDR3 sequence is 13 residues long. Trimming cost V 6 bases and J 0 bases, with 8 bases left between them. Looked up from germline, CDR1 is DFQATT and CDR2 is SNEGSKA (reference sequence). The CDR3 DNA reads as TGCAGTGCGAGATACCCAACTAATGAAAAACTGTTTTTT. Its protein product is CSARYPTNEKLFF.

At least ten counts were recorded for this clonotype. This rearrangement joins TRBV3-1 to TRBJ2-3, with D perhaps matching TRBD2 (6 bases). CDR1 is LGHDT, CDR2 YNNKEL, per germline (reference sequence). This CDR3 is built from 16 residues. V dropped 4 bases and J dropped 3 bases, with 17 bases sitting between them. CDR3 sequence reads: CASSRADYKMTDTQYF. DNA for the CDR3: TGTGCCAGCAGCCGGGCGGACTATAAGATGACAGATACGCAGTATTTT.

The chain carries TRBV9 and TRBJ2-3, with no clear D. The CDR3 length is 13 residues. The V end lost 2 bases, the J end lost 6 bases, and 10 bases lay between the germline ends. CDR1 is SGDLS and CDR2 is YYNGEE in the germline V gene. CDR3 sequence: CASSVGFRDTQYF. CDR3 nucleotide sequence: TGTGCCAGCAGCGTCGGTTTTAGGGATACGCAGTATTTT.

This clonotype was counted at least ten times. The chain is built from TRBV6-1 and TRBJ1-2; tentatively, D is TRBD1 (5 bases). With 2 bases removed from V and 0 bases from J, the gap between germline ends came to 13 bases. CDR1 is MNHNS and CDR2 is SASEGT in the germline V gene. CDR3 length: 16 residues. CDR3 protein: CASSESGRAANYGYTF. The CDR3 DNA sequence: TGTGCCAGCAGTGAATCCGGCAGGGCTGCTAACTATGGCTACACCTTC.

V gene TRBV5-1 combines with J gene TRBJ2-3; TRBD2 agrees at 11 bases. The junction had 9 bases not matched to a gene; V was cut back by 5 bases and J by 4 bases. The CDR3 length is 16 residues. CDR1 SGHRS and CDR2 YFSETQ come from the germline V gene. CDR3 nucleotides: TGCGCCAGCAGACCCACTAGCGGGAGTATGCCAGATACGCAGTATTTT. This sequence encodes CASRPTSGSMPDTQYF.

In this sample, this clonotype turned up a few times. This rearrangement joins TRBV18 to TRBJ1-2, with D maybe TRBD1 (6 bases). The ends were cut back, 3 bases at V and 6 bases at J, with 11 bases in the middle. The CDR3 is 13 amino acids. Germline-derived CDR1 and CDR2 are KGHSH and LQKENI. CDR3 bases: TGTGCCAGCTCACCCGGCTGGGACAATGGCTACACCTTC. Residues: CASSPGWDNGYTF.

This clonotype was found many times. This rearrangement joins TRBV6-1 to TRBJ1-5; 11 nucleotides agree with TRBD1. Germline V CDR1 and CDR2: MNHNS, SASEGT. Trimming at V came to 7 bases and at J to 4 bases, leaving 6 bases not matched to a gene. The length of the CDR3 is 15 residues. CDR3 protein: CASMAGTGGNQPQHF. The DNA for the CDR3 is TGTGCCAGCATGGCTGGGACAGGGGGTAATCAGCCCCAGCATTTT.

This clonotype was recorded at least ten times. The chain couples TRBV6-1 to TRBJ2-7; TRBD1 agrees at 11 bases. Germline trimming cut 5 bases from V and 7 bases from J; bases unmatched to any gene: 10. Germline CDR1 MNHNS, CDR2 SASEGT. The CDR3 runs 15 residues. The CDR3 DNA follows: TGTGCCAGCAGTCAACCCGGACAGGGGGCTCGTGAGCAGTACTTC. Protein: CASSQPGQGAREQYF.

This chain connects TRBV7-4 to TRBJ1-4, with D uncertain. V lost 7 bases and J lost 0, with 9 bases in between. The CDR3 runs 14 residues. Germline V gene lookup returns CDR1 SGHVT and CDR2 SQSDAQ. CDR3 in DNA: TGTGCCAGCAACCAGTTTGCAACTAATGAAAAACTGTTTTTT. Its protein is CASNQFATNEKLFF. The entire variable domain, with the rest obtained from reference TRBV7-4 and TRBJ1-4, is as follows: GAGVSQSPRYKVAKRGRDVALRCDSISGHVTLYWYRQTLGQGSEVLTYSQSDAQRDKSGRPSGRFSAERPERSVSTLKIQRTEQGDSAVYLCASNQFATNEKLFFGSGTQLSVL.

This clonotype was observed at least ten times. The J gene is TRBJ2-7, the V gene TRBV2; no reliable D call. The CDR3 is made up of 14 amino acids. Trimming stripped 6 bases from V and 1 base from J, with 13 bases between. CDR1 and CDR2 from the germline V gene are SNHLY and FYNNEI. The chain's CDR3 is CASSAGSFSYEQYF. The CDR3 DNA is TGTGCCAGCAGCGCCGGGTCCTTTTCCTACGAGCAGTACTTC.

This clonotype was seen more than once but under ten times. The J gene is TRBJ1-5, the V gene TRBV6-1; no clear D gene. The CDR3 totals 14 residues. V gave up 5 bases and J gave up 5 bases, with 13 bases separating them. Germline CDR1 MNHNS, CDR2 SASEGT. The chain's CDR3 is CASSPGRTDQPQHF. Written as DNA, the CDR3 is TGTGCCAGCAGTCCCGGACGGACCGATCAGCCCCAGCATTTT.

The sample holds a few counts of this clonotype. The rearrangement links TRBV14 to TRBJ1-2; no clear D. The V gene lost 1 base and the J gene lost 2 bases, with 14 bases spanning the gap. Germline-derived CDR1 and CDR2 are SGHDN and FVKESK. This CDR3 region has 16 residues. This chain's CDR3 is CASSQAGRRDNYGYTF. The DNA of the CDR3 is TGTGCCAGCAGCCAAGCCGGGAGGAGAGACAACTATGGCTACACCTTC.

At least ten counts were recorded for this clonotype. The chain couples TRBV11-3 to TRBJ1-1; D remains unclear. Trimming cost V 0 bases and J 6 bases, with 20 bases left between them. Germline CDR1 reads SGHNT; CDR2 reads YENEEA. The CDR3 contains 17 residues. The CDR3, as DNA: TGTGCCAGCAGCTTAGACATTGGGCTCCGAGCTTGGGCTGAAGCTTTCTTT. The encoded protein is CASSLDIGLRAWAEAFF.

This clonotype has a count of ten or more. CDR3 nucleotide sequence: TGTGCCAGCTGTACTACCCAGGGAGAGGGGGGGGACACTGAAGCTTTCTTT. It codes for CASCTTQGEGGDTEAFF. The rearrangement links TRBV28 to TRBJ1-1; D is possibly TRBD1 (6 bases). This CDR3 spans 17 amino acids. Germline V CDR1 and CDR2: MDHEN, SYDVKM. V was clipped by 8 bases and J by 3 bases, with 25 bases between them. Complete variable domain (other parts from reference TRBV28 and TRBJ1-1): DVKVTQSSRYLVKRTGEKVFLECVQDMDHENMFWYRQDPGLGLRLIYFSYDVKMKEKGDIPEGYSVSREKKERFSLILESASTNQTSMYLCASCTTQGEGGDTEAFFGQGTRLTVV.

The chain is built from TRBV9 and TRBJ2-5; the D is unclear. Trimming took 0 bases from V and 4 from J, leaving 13 bases between them. This CDR3 contains 15 residues. CDR1 is SGDLS and CDR2 is YYNGEE in the germline V gene. This chain's CDR3 is CASSVDWVSTETQYF. The CDR3 DNA is TGTGCCAGCAGCGTAGATTGGGTCAGTACAGAGACCCAGTACTTC.

This clonotype came up a few times. The chain uses TRBV4-1 and TRBJ1-4, with 9 bases identical to TRBD1. V was clipped by 7 bases and J by 0 bases; unmatched bases: 3. The CDR3 consists of 15 residues. In germline, CDR1 is MGHRA, CDR2 YSYEKL. For the CDR3, the DNA is TGCGCCAGCAAAAGACAGGGGGCAACTAATGAAAAACTGTTTTTT. Protein: CASKRQGATNEKLFF.

This rearrangement joins TRBV5-4 to TRBJ1-2, with TRBD1 matching over 8 bases. The germline V gene encodes CDR1 SGHNT and CDR2 YYREEE (reference sequence). This CDR3 has 14 amino acids. V gave up 4 bases and J gave up 6 bases; unmatched junction bases: 8. CDR3 in DNA: TGTGCCAGCAGCGCGGGACAGGTCGCGAATGGCTACACCTTC. This gives the protein CASSAGQVANGYTF. Filled out from reference TRBV5-4 and TRBJ1-2, the complete variable domain reads ETGVTQSPTHLIKTRGQQVTLRCSSQSGHNTVSWYQQALGQGPQFIFQYYREEENGRGNFPPRFSGLQFPNYSSELNVNALELDDSALYLCASSAGQVANGYTFGSGTRLTVV.

The chain recombines TRBV6-1 with TRBJ1-3; a weak D match, TRBD1 (5 bases). The CDR3 extends over 15 amino acids. Germline loops: CDR1 MNHNS, CDR2 SASEGT. V lost 6 bases and J 0 bases, leaving 12 bases between the germline ends. The CDR3 coding sequence is TGTGCCAGCAGGTGGGACGAGAGCTCTGGAAACACCATATATTTT. Translated: CASRWDESSGNTIYF.